These 5 T cell receptor beta chains originate from one sample sequenced in a study of a mutant IDH1 vaccine in newly diagnosed glioma. Which antigens these TCRs recognize remains unknown. Assay used: immunoSEQ multiplex PCR; TCRdb lists only in-frame clones, some missing. The repertoire consists of more than 25,000 clones, with under 85% occurring once and the leading ten covering approximately 7%. Time point in this sample: week 5, during vaccination. With topical imiquimod, each dose of the vaccine consisted of 300 ug of mutant IDH1 20-mer peptide. The input for sequencing was PBMCs, taken from a glioma patient whose treatment included an IDH1 peptide vaccine. These receptors were collected from a man aged 40-55 years with glioma. Some clones in this sample may be carry-over from other donors' samples.

The chain combines TRBV27 with TRBJ2-7, with TRBD1 identical over 9 bases. V lost 4 bases to trimming and J lost 5 bases; unmatched junction nucleotides: 12. The CDR3 runs 16 residues. Germline V gives CDR1 MNHEY, CDR2 SMNVEV (reference sequence). The CDR3 DNA follows: TGTGCCAGCAGTTCCCAAACAGGGGGCGGATTCAACGAGCAGTACTTC. Protein: CASSSQTGGGFNEQYF.

The chain carries TRBV5-4 and TRBJ2-3; D unclear. Trimming took off 1 base at V and 5 bases at J, with 14 bases between the two ends. CDR3 length equals 15 residues. CDR1 SGHNT and CDR2 YYREEE come from the germline V gene (reference sequence). The CDR3 DNA follows: TGTGCCAGCAGCTTGAAGAGGTTGAACGTAGATACGCAGTATTTT. Translated, it gives CASSLKRLNVDTQYF.

This clone was found once. The chain uses TRBV6-5 and TRBJ1-1; 10 bases agree with TRBD1. V lost 5 bases, J lost 3 bases, and 3 bases stayed unmatched. CDR3 length: 14 amino acids. CDR1 is MNHEY, CDR2 SVGAGI, per germline. CDR3 coding DNA: TGTGCCAGCAGTGGGGACAGGGGTTACACTGAAGCTTTCTTT. This codes for CASSGDRGYTEAFF.

This sequence joins TRBV10-2 and TRBJ2-3; TRBD2 matches 11 bases. The CDR3 loop spans 16 amino acids. V shed 4 bases, J shed 6 bases, and the junction held 9 bases outside the gene matches. CDR1 is WSHSY, CDR2 SAAADI, per germline. CDR3 in amino acids: CASSGPLAGGFDTQYF. CDR3 nucleotide sequence: TGCGCCAGCAGTGGGCCGTTAGCGGGGGGGTTTGATACGCAGTATTTT.

The V call is TRBV30, the J call TRBJ2-5, with 15 bases matching TRBD2. V shed 0 bases and J 4 bases; nucleotides not matched to a gene: 9. The CDR3 length is 18 residues. Germline-derived CDR1 and CDR2 are GTSNPN and SVGIG (reference sequence). CDR3 coding DNA: TGTGCCTGGAGTGTAGGGGGACTAGCGGGGGGCCCGGGAGAGACCCAGTACTTC. Translating gives CAWSVGGLAGGPGETQYF.